The clone carrying this TCR beta chain was seen ten or more times. Its antigen is unidentified. The CDR3 loop spans 13 amino acids. The trim removed 8 bases at V and 5 bases at J, leaving 5 bases unmatched. It was through 5'RACE template switching that TCR cDNA was made, with a universal primer site and UMIs added. TCRdb re-derived calls from the 5' RACE reads in MiXCR, one entry per CDR3 protein. The table lists 100,000 to 150,000 distinct CDR3 sequences, about 7.4% of them singletons, with around 2.3% in the top ten. This record belongs to a study of T cells after yellow fever vaccination. Whole-study context: SMART-Seq v4 Ultra Low Input prepared the low-cell-number fractions. Study results and caveats: Re-detected after boosting: most primary clones, about 95% of CD4 and roughly 88% of CD8.

The origin of this receptor is a man between 18 and 35 years old who received the YFV17D yellow fever vaccine. This chain uses TRBV12-3 or TRBV12-4 with TRBJ2-5; 10 positions agree with TRBD1. The sample was CD4+ T cells sorted from PBMCs, taken around 10 days after the first yellow fever vaccination. CDR3 sequence: CASSTGGYETQYF. The CDR3 bases are TGTGCCAGCTCGACAGGGGGCTATGAGACCCAGTACTTC.